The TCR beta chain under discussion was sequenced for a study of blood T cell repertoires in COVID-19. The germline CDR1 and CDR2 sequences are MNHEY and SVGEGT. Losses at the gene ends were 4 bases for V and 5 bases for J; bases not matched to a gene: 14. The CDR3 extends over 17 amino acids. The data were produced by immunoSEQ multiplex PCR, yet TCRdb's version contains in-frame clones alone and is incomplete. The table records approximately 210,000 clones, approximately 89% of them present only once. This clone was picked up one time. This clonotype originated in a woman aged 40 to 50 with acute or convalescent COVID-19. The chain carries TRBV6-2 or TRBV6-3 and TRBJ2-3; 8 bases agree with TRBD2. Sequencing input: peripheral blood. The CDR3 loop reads CASSSRWGAGGLDTQYF. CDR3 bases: TGTGCCAGCAGTTCTCGCTGGGGTGCGGGGGGTTTAGATACGCAGTATTTT.